These T cell receptor beta chains were read from a single sample in a study of human T cells and chemical hapten exposure. TCRdb analysed the RACE reads with MiXCR anew, one entry per CDR3 protein. The table shows some 180,000 distinct CDR3 sequences, with more than 20% occurring only once. This specimen consisted of whole blood, obtained in connection with sensitization to the hapten diphenylcyclopropenone (DPC). These receptors all stem from a woman aged 40 to 50 with alopecia areata. Some clones in this sample may be carry-over from other donors' samples. CDR3s include the opening cysteine and the closing phenylalanine or tryptophan. A D gene is named only where the DNA matches it firmly.

>NA|TRBJ2-2|TRBV19
CASSTRGSDTGELFF
>NA|TRBJ1-4|TRBV20-1
CSARRGAVDEKLFF
>TRBD2|TRBJ2-1|TRBV2
CASRLGLGYNEQFF
>TRBD2|TRBJ2-1|TRBV29-1
CSGAASGSYNEQFF
>NA|TRBJ1-4|TRBV10-3
CAISRGDGVGEKLFF
>TRBD2|TRBJ2-1|TRBV5-1
CASSLDGSGRASEQFF
>TRBD1|TRBJ1-1|TRBV6-2/TRBV6-3
CASSYLTGVTEAFF
>NA|TRBJ2-2|TRBV12-3/TRBV12-4
CASSRRDAGELFF
>NA|TRBJ2-1|TRBV20-1
CSARVGFSLSYNEQFF
>NA|TRBJ2-1|TRBV7-2
CVSSLAQGGRDEQFF
>NA|TRBJ2-7|TRBV5-1
CASSLEGEDYEQYF
>TRBD1|TRBJ1-5|TRBV20-1
CSARYRGRQPQHF
>NA|TRBJ1-1|TRBV6-5
CASSYRASNTEAFF
>NA|TRBJ2-5|TRBV28
CASSFEGIETQYF
>NA|TRBJ2-2|TRBV18
CASSPSSGELFF
>NA|TRBJ1-3|TRBV5-6
CASSLVGTAAGNTIYF
>NA|TRBJ2-3|TRBV20-1
CSAPKAESTDTQYF
>NA|TRBJ2-6|TRBV28
CASSTNPQAGTSGANVLTF
>NA|TRBJ2-3|TRBV7-2
CASSLWEGDTQYF
>TRBD1|TRBJ1-6|TRBV12-3/TRBV12-4
CASSSLTGFNSSLHF
>NA|TRBJ1-1|TRBV12-3/TRBV12-4
CASSFRGGSEAFF
>TRBD2|TRBJ2-1|TRBV5-1
CASSFGGTKNEQFF
>TRBD1|TRBJ2-1|TRBV18
CASSPEQGQGPFF